These 3 T cell receptor beta chains originate from one sample sequenced in a study of shared clonotypes between healthy human individuals. TCRdb's copy holds only in-frame clones and misses some; the assay was immunoSEQ multiplex PCR. Found here are millions of clones, less than 95% of them singletons; the top ten hold 0.85% to 1.3%. Cells designated naive CD8 were CD45RO-negative and were positively selected for CCR7, with terminally differentiated effector memory CD45RA+ cells excluded. Sequences were obtained from naive CD8+ T cells sorted from blood. The receptors were sampled from a man younger than 35 in good health.

The gene calls are TRBV5-4 and TRBJ2-2; 7 bases are a match to TRBD2. CDR1 and CDR2 (germline): SGHNT, YYREEE (reference sequence). V was clipped by 8 bases and J by 4 bases; unmatched bases: 20. This CDR3 region has 18 residues. The CDR3 sequence is CASWTLAEGPSATGELFF. The DNA of the CDR3 is TGTGCCAGTTGGACTCTAGCGGAGGGGCCCTCGGCCACCGGGGAGCTGTTTTTT.

With respect to this clone: At one end, the junction sequence differs from germline, possibly due to a read error. The sample contains more than one DNA sequence encoding this CDR3. The CDR3, as DNA: TGCGCCAGCAGCACCGGCGGTTTTAATTCACCCCTCCACTTT. This gives the protein CASSTGGFNSPLHF. The rearrangement joins TRBV11-3 to TRBJ1-6; D call uncertain. The CDR3 has 14 amino acids. Germline V gene sequence: CDR1 SGHNT, CDR2 YENEEA.

V and J are TRBV15 and TRBJ1-2; D gene unclear. This CDR3 contains 14 residues. Germline assignment: CDR1 LNHNV and CDR2 YYDKDF (reference sequence). Trimming removed 5 bases at V and 8 bases at J, with 18 bases between. CDR3 sequence (DNA): TGTGCCACCAGCGTGAGAGCGGGTTCTGGAGGCTACACCTTC. This sequence encodes CATSVRAGSGGYTF. Filled out from reference TRBV15 and TRBJ1-2, the complete variable domain reads DAMVIQNPRYQVTQFGKPVTLSCSQTLNHNVMYWYQQKSSQAPKLLFHYYDKDFNNEADTPDNFQSRRPNTSFCFLDIRSPGLGDTAMYLCATSVRAGSGGYTFGSGTRLTVV.